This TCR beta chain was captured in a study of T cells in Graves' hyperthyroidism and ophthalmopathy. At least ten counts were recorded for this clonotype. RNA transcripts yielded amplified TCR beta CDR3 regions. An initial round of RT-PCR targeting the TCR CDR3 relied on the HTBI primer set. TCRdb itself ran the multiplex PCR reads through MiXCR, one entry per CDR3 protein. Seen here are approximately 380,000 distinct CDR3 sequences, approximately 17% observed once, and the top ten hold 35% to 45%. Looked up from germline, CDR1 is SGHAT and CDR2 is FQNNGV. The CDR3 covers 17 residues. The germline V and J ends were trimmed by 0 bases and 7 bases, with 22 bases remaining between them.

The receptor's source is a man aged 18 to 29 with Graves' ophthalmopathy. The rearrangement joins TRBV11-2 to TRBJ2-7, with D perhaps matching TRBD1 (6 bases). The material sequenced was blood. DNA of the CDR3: TGTGCCAGCAGCTTAGATCAAGCCCCAGGGGCCCCGATGGAGCAGTACTTC. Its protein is CASSLDQAPGAPMEQYF.